Listed here are 10 T cell receptor beta chains from one sample, sequenced in a study of cytomegalovirus exposure and HLA in healthy donors. Sequencing used immunoSEQ multiplex PCR; TCRdb keeps in-frame clones, though not all of them. This sample has over 200,000 clones, with about 90% found just once. Specimen: PBMCs. These receptors originate from a woman between 18 and 29 years old in good health and CMV-seronegative.

This clone showed up just a few times. The chain joins TRBV4-3 to TRBJ2-7, with TRBD1 matching over 8 bases. From germline, CDR1 is LGHNA and CDR2 YSLEER. Trimming at V came to 8 bases and at J to 0 bases, leaving 6 bases not matched to a gene. CDR3 length equals 14 residues. The CDR3 sequence: CASSRTGSSYEQYF. The CDR3 region has the DNA TGCGCCAGCTCCCGGACAGGGAGCTCCTACGAGCAGTACTTC.

This chain connects TRBV5-4 to TRBJ1-1; perhaps TRBD1 as D (6 bases). The CDR3 is 15 amino acids. CDR1 is SGHNT and CDR2 is YYREEE in the germline V gene (reference sequence). Trimming removed 0 bases from V and 4 bases from J, with 13 bases in between. This CDR3 reads CASSLADGGFTEAFF. The CDR3 nucleotides read TGTGCCAGCAGCTTGGCCGATGGGGGCTTCACTGAAGCTTTCTTT.

This clone is a singleton in its sample. J is TRBJ2-1 and V is TRBV19, with 7 bases lining up with TRBD1. The CDR3 loop spans 15 amino acids. Trimming took 6 bases from V and 2 from J; bases not matched to a gene: 7. CDR1 LNHDA and CDR2 SQIVND come from the germline V gene (reference sequence). The CDR3 DNA reads TGTGCCAGTAGCATGGGGGACAGCACCTACAATGAGCAGTTCTTC. This encodes CASSMGDSTYNEQFF.

The V call is TRBV6-1, the J call TRBJ2-2; D is ambiguous. The V gene lost 3 bases and the J gene lost 2 bases, with 10 bases spanning the gap. The germline gives CDR1 MNHNS, CDR2 SASEGT. The CDR3 is made up of 15 amino acids. CDR3 bases: TGTGCCAGCAGTGACGAGAGGTCAAACACCGGGGAGCTGTTTTTT. Translation: CASSDERSNTGELFF.

This clone has a single count. Since a much larger clone is just one base distant, this may be a read error. This chain links TRBV6-1 with TRBJ1-5, with D unclear. The length of the CDR3 is 13 residues. V shed 3 bases and J shed 4 bases, with 7 bases lying between them. Per germline, CDR1 MNHNS and CDR2 SASEGT. For the CDR3, the DNA is TGTGCCAGCAGTGACTCAGTGAATCAGCCCCAGCATTTT. It specifies CASSDSVNQPQHF.

In this sample, this clone turned up a few times. This rearrangement joins TRBV6-5 to TRBJ2-7; the match to TRBD1 covers 8 bases. Germline CDR1 is MNHEY and CDR2 is SVGAGI. J was trimmed by 1 base and V by 6 bases; bases with no gene match: 2. The CDR3 consists of 13 residues. The CDR3 is CASSRTGSYEQYV. The CDR3 DNA reads as TGTGCCAGCAGCCGGACAGGGTCCTACGAGCAGTACGTC.

The chain has TRBV28 and TRBJ2-1; D not certain. This CDR3 comprises 13 residues. Germline V lookup: CDR1 MDHEN, CDR2 SYDVKM. V was pared by 6 bases and J by 4 bases, with 10 bases between. The CDR3 sequence is CASSQTRYNEQFF. In nucleotides, the CDR3 is TGTGCCAGCAGCCAGACACGTTACAATGAGCAGTTCTTC.

This sequence joins TRBV27 and TRBJ2-6; 10 bases match TRBD1. V lost 5 bases and J lost 8; bases outside the gene matches: 9. The CDR3 sequence is 16 residues long. From germline, CDR1 is MNHEY and CDR2 SMNVEV (reference sequence). The CDR3 loop is CASSHPRTGGSNVLTF. The CDR3 coding sequence is TGTGCCAGCAGTCACCCACGGACAGGGGGTTCCAACGTCCTGACTTTC.

The gene calls are TRBV28 and TRBJ1-1; D unclear. Between the trimmed V and J ends, which lost 3 bases and 10 bases, there was a span of 12 bases. CDR1 is MDHEN and CDR2 is SYDVKM in the germline V gene. CDR3 length: 12 residues. The CDR3 DNA reads TGTGCCAGCAGTTTTGTTTGGGAGGGAGCTTTCTTT. Protein sequence: CASSFVWEGAFF.

The CDR3 region is CASSIIGTGGEGANVLTF. The CDR3 coding sequence is TGTGCCAGTAGTATAATAGGGACAGGGGGCGAAGGGGCCAACGTCCTGACTTTC. The chain recombines TRBV19 with TRBJ2-6, with 12 bases identical to TRBD1. Losses at the gene ends were 2 bases for V and 4 bases for J; bases not matched to a gene: 6. Per the germline V gene, CDR1 is LNHDA and CDR2 is SQIVND (reference sequence). This CDR3 region has 18 residues.